The rows below give T cell receptor beta chains drawn from one sample of a study of T cell clonotyping in hematopoietic cell transplantation. Here immunoSEQ multiplex PCR was the method, and the copy in TCRdb shows in-frame clones only, minus some. Among tens of thousands of clones listed, less than 96% were seen once. The sample was peripheral blood mononuclear cells, taken before stem cell transplant. These receptors all stem from a woman between 45 and 60 years old with acute myeloid leukemia. Some clones in this sample may be carry-over from other donors' samples. The CDR3 runs from the conserved cysteine through the conserved F or W. A D gene is named only where the DNA matches it firmly. Clone size is stated in some rows and not others, as once, few, many or a class when expanded.

TRBJ2-5,TRBV5-4,TRBD2,.,16,CASSPPGGWRQETQYF,TGTGCCAGCAGCCCCCCGGGAGGGTGGCGACAAGAGACCCAGTACTTC
TRBJ1-5,TRBV30,.,.,15,CAWSGDNYSNQPQHF,TGTGCCTGGAGTGGGGACAATTATAGCAATCAGCCCCAGCATTTT
TRBJ1-6,TRBV5-4,.,.,15,CASSRGRGADSPLHF,TGTGCCAGCAGCCGGGGGCGGGGGGCAGATTCACCCCTCCACTTT
TRBJ1-2,TRBV6-6,.,once,12,CASSYSNGGYTF,TGTGCCAGCAGTTACTCGAATGGAGGCTACACCTTC
TRBJ2-2,TRBV2,.,.,16,CASSASGIANTGELFF,TGTGCCAGCAGTGCGTCCGGGATCGCGAACACCGGGGAGCTGTTTTTT
TRBJ1-1,TRBV5-1,.,.,13,CASSLGDRHEAFF,TGCGCCAGCAGTTTGGGGGACCGCCACGAAGCTTTCTTT
TRBJ1-5,TRBV4-1,.,once,14,CASSSTDSNQPQHF,TGCGCCAGCAGCTCCACAGATAGCAATCAGCCCCAGCATTTT
TRBJ2-2,TRBV2,.,.,13,CASSEEPSGELFF,TGTGCCAGCAGTGAAGAGCCATCCGGGGAGCTGTTTTTT
TRBJ1-5,TRBV30,TRBD1,.,14,CAWSVPGQAESQHF,TGTGCCTGGAGTGTACCGGGACAGGCTGAGTCCCAGCATTTT
TRBJ2-5,TRBV5-6,.,.,18,CASSFPLGPGSFGETQYF,TGTGCCAGCAGCTTCCCCTTGGGCCCGGGGAGTTTTGGAGAGACCCAGTACTTC
TRBJ1-2,TRBV12-2,.,.,12,CASRTKTYGYTF,TGTGCAAGTCGCACGAAAACCTATGGCTACACCTTC
TRBJ2-5,TRBV29-1,.,.,14,CSLSPSGAKETQYF,TGCAGCCTAAGTCCCTCGGGTGCCAAAGAGACCCAGTACTTC
TRBJ1-4,TRBV6-6,.,.,16,CASSLDPGPANEKLFF,TGTGCCAGCAGTTTAGATCCGGGACCCGCTAATGAAAAACTGTTTTTT
TRBJ2-7,TRBV30,.,.,14,CAWSGTLSSYEQYF,TGTGCCTGGAGCGGGACCCTCAGCTCCTACGAGCAGTACTTC
TRBJ2-5,TRBV4-1,TRBD2,.,14,CASAQWGGDETQYF,TGCGCCAGCGCTCAGTGGGGAGGGGATGAGACCCAGTACTTC
TRBJ2-3,TRBV6-1,TRBD2,.,13,CASRASGRDTQYF,TGTGCCAGCAGGGCGAGCGGGAGGGATACGCAGTATTTT
TRBJ2-1,TRBV29-1,.,.,17,CSVEDIATTFSYNEQFF,TGCAGCGTTGAAGATATAGCTACGACTTTCTCCTACAATGAGCAGTTCTTC
TRBJ2-2,TRBV9,.,.,17,CASSVVGDGRNTGELFF,TGTGCCAGCAGCGTAGTGGGGGACGGGCGGAACACCGGGGAGCTGTTTTTT
TRBJ1-4,TRBV28,.,.,15,CASIAGGGGHEKLFF,TGTGCCAGCATAGCCGGCGGGGGAGGACACGAAAAACTGTTTTTT
TRBJ2-3,TRBV11-1,.,.,15,CASTQGGSGLDTQYF,TGTGCCAGCACCCAAGGGGGGTCCGGGCTTGATACGCAGTATTTT
TRBJ1-2,TRBV30,TRBD1,once,15,CAWSGVNRGNYGYTF,TGTGCCTGGAGTGGGGTCAACAGGGGAAACTATGGCTACACCTTC
TRBJ1-4,TRBV4-1,.,.,16,CASSQVGWQDNEKLFF,TGCGCCAGCAGCCAAGTAGGATGGCAGGATAATGAAAAACTGTTTTTT
TRBJ1-5,TRBV28,.,.,12,CASSSTGQPQHF,TGTGCCAGCAGTTCTACAGGGCAGCCCCAGCATTTT
TRBJ1-1,TRBV29-1,TRBD1,once,13,CSVTGGAGTEAFF,TGCAGCGTCACAGGGGGCGCAGGCACTGAAGCTTTCTTT
TRBJ2-7,TRBV10-3,TRBD1,.,14,CAISAGTVSYEQYF,TGTGCCATCAGTGCCGGGACAGTCTCCTACGAGCAGTACTTC
TRBJ2-7,TRBV5-1,.,.,14,CASSFGTQTYEQYF,TGCGCCAGCAGCTTTGGGACACAAACCTACGAGCAGTACTTC
TRBJ1-5,TRBV28,.,.,14,CASWALYSNQPQHF,TGTGCCAGCTGGGCTCTATATAGCAATCAGCCCCAGCATTTT
TRBJ2-7,TRBV6-5,.,.,15,CASSRPGRSDYEQYF,TGTGCCAGCAGTCGTCCGGGGAGGTCCGACTACGAGCAGTACTTC
TRBJ1-2,TRBV30,.,.,13,CARSGETNYGYTF,TGTGCCCGATCAGGGGAGACTAACTATGGCTACACCTTC
TRBJ1-1,TRBV19,.,.,14,CASSIAVTNTEAFF,TGTGCCAGTAGTATAGCGGTGACGAACACTGAAGCTTTCTTT
TRBJ2-1,TRBV30,TRBD2,.,13,CAWGTSGYNEQFF,TGTGCCTGGGGGACTAGCGGCTACAATGAGCAGTTCTTC
TRBJ1-6,TRBV5-5,TRBD1,.,15,CASSWGQGAYSPLHF,TGTGCCAGCAGCTGGGGACAGGGGGCTTATTCACCCCTCCACTTT
TRBJ2-5,TRBV25-1,TRBD1,.,11,CASSRGETQYF,TGTGCCAGCAGCAGGGGGGAGACCCAGTACTTC
TRBJ2-3,TRBV6-5,.,.,13,CASSRPGADTQYF,TGTGCCAGCAGTCGTCCAGGGGCCGATACGCAGTATTTT
TRBJ2-4,TRBV5-1,TRBD1,.,14,CASSLAQGAGIQYF,TGCGCCAGCAGCTTGGCACAGGGGGCAGGCATTCAGTACTTC
TRBJ2-7,TRBV5-5,TRBD2,.,15,CASSLDAGGSYEQYF,TGTGCCAGCAGCTTGGATGCCGGGGGGTCCTACGAGCAGTACTTC
TRBJ1-2,TRBV15,TRBD1,.,13,CATSETGGYGYTF,TGTGCCACCAGCGAGACAGGGGGCTATGGCTACACCTTC
TRBJ1-1,TRBV5-1,.,.,14,CASSGGGVNTEAFF,TGCGCCAGCAGTGGAGGGGGAGTGAACACTGAAGCTTTCTTT
TRBJ1-1,TRBV2,.,.,11,CASKIDTEAFF,TGTGCCAGCAAAATAGACACTGAAGCTTTCTTT
TRBJ1-1,TRBV5-1,.,.,15,CASSLVAGQRTEAFF,TGCGCCAGCAGCTTGGTTGCGGGACAAAGGACTGAAGCTTTCTTT
TRBJ1-2,TRBV7-2,.,.,13,CASSLEGVHGYTF,TGTGCCAGCAGCTTAGAAGGGGTTCATGGCTACACCTTC
TRBJ2-7,TRBV5-1,TRBD1,.,14,CASSLVGQGYEQYF,TGCGCCAGCAGCTTGGTCGGACAGGGCTACGAGCAGTACTTC
TRBJ1-1,TRBV27,.,.,16,CASSLGGRPWDTEAFF,TGTGCCAGCAGTTTAGGGGGGCGGCCTTGGGACACTGAAGCTTTCTTT
TRBJ2-2,TRBV7-6,TRBD2,.,15,CASSSNLAGTGELFF,TGTGCCAGCAGCTCGAATCTAGCGGGAACCGGGGAGCTGTTTTTT
TRBJ1-5,TRBV21-1,.,.,16,CASSRLTGHINQPQHF,TGTGCCAGCAGCAGACTTACGGGACACATCAATCAGCCCCAGCATTTT
TRBJ2-1,TRBV30,TRBD2,.,14,CAWTGGSGRNEQFF,TGTGCCTGGACGGGGGGGTCCGGCAGAAATGAGCAGTTCTTC
TRBJ2-5,TRBV7-7,.,.,15,CASSRELGYQETQYF,TGTGCTAGCAGCCGGGAGCTAGGTTACCAAGAGACCCAGTACTTC
TRBJ1-1,TRBV19,.,.,16,CASSHRTVGLNTEAFF,TGTGCCAGTAGTCACCGGACAGTTGGCCTGAACACTGAAGCTTTCTTT
TRBJ1-1,TRBV28,.,.,12,CASSLWPDKAFF,TGTGCCAGCAGTTTATGGCCGGATAAAGCTTTCTTT
TRBJ2-7,TRBV28,.,.,12,CASRRQGAEQYF,TGTGCCAGCAGGCGCCAGGGAGCCGAGCAGTACTTC
TRBJ1-2,TRBV27,TRBD1,.,15,CASSPRGQGSYGYTF,TGTGCCAGCAGTCCGAGGGGGCAGGGATCCTATGGCTACACCTTC
TRBJ1-2,TRBV19,TRBD1,.,16,CASSLDLTGWNYGYTF,TGTGCCAGTAGTTTAGACCTGACAGGGTGGAACTATGGCTACACCTTC
TRBJ2-7,TRBV30,.,.,13,CAWGSASSYEQYF,TGTGCCTGGGGGTCGGCGAGCTCCTACGAGCAGTACTTC
TRBJ1-5,TRBV6-5,.,.,14,CASSRRQSNQPQHF,TGTGCCAGCAGTCGTCGACAGAGCAATCAGCCCCAGCATTTT
TRBJ1-2,TRBV7-3,.,.,13,CASSLGQARGYTF,TGTGCCAGCAGCTTAGGGCAGGCACGGGGCTACACCTTC
TRBJ2-3,TRBV7-8,.,.,16,CASQVRGAVVTDTQYF,TGTGCCAGCCAAGTCCGGGGGGCCGTTGTCACAGATACGCAGTATTTT
TRBJ2-2,TRBV30,.,.,14,CAWSKIRRTGELFF,TGTGCCTGGAGTAAGATTCGGCGTACCGGGGAGCTGTTTTTT
TRBJ1-1,TRBV5-1,TRBD1,.,17,CASSRGQGAAVNTEAFF,TGCGCCAGCAGCAGGGGGCAGGGGGCCGCGGTGAACACTGAAGCTTTCTTT
TRBJ2-6,TRBV7-8,.,.,15,CASSLVRVGANVLTF,TGTGCCAGCAGCTTAGTCAGGGTAGGGGCCAACGTCCTGACTTTC
TRBJ2-5,TRBV19,TRBD2,.,15,CASSPGTSGRKTQYF,TGTGCCAGTAGTCCCGGGACTAGCGGGAGAAAGACCCAGTACTTC